These 20 T cell receptor beta chains share one sample of origin, sequenced in a study of T cell responses to AZD1222 COVID-19 vaccine. Profiling relied on immunoSEQ multiplex PCR, and the TCRdb table lists in-frame clones only, not all of them. The sample yields 140,000 to 150,000 clones, around 90% seen once. The source was peripheral blood, collected on day 0 of MenACWY control vaccination. Receptors originate from an adult in good health.

This chain links TRBV24-1 with TRBJ2-3; 8 bases fit TRBD1. Germline assignment: CDR1 KGHDR and CDR2 SFDVKD. The CDR3 covers 18 residues. V dropped 3 bases and J dropped 0; count of bases not matched to a gene: 10. The chain's CDR3 is CATSDTGTGRVSTDTQYF. The CDR3 region has the DNA TGTGCCACCAGTGATACCGGGACAGGCCGCGTTAGCACAGATACGCAGTATTTT.

The V call is TRBV28, the J call TRBJ1-1; D is possibly TRBD1 (6 bases). CDR1 and CDR2 (germline): MDHEN, SYDVKM. The length of the CDR3 is 15 residues. Between the trimmed V and J ends, which lost 10 bases and 1 base, there was a span of 19 bases. The CDR3 spells CATRPLDRPNTEAFF. The CDR3 region has the DNA TGTGCCACCCGACCTCTCGACAGGCCGAACACTGAAGCTTTCTTT.

The chain is built from TRBV30 and TRBJ1-2; no firm D call. V dropped 3 bases and J dropped 0 bases, with 14 bases sitting between them. The CDR3 consists of 15 residues. The germline V gene encodes CDR1 GTSNPN and CDR2 SVGIG (reference sequence). CDR3 loop: CAWRSRLRTNYGYTF. CDR3 DNA sequence: TGTGCCTGGAGGTCGAGGCTGAGGACTAACTATGGCTACACCTTC.

The chain recombines TRBV7-3 with TRBJ1-1; TRBD1 matches 9 bases. The CDR3 spans 14 residues. V was clipped by 5 bases and J by 2 bases; unmatched bases: 3. Per germline, CDR1 SGHTA and CDR2 FQGTGA. This CDR3 reads CASSRQGDNTEAFF. DNA for the CDR3: TGTGCCAGCAGCAGACAGGGGGACAACACTGAAGCTTTCTTT.

The chain links TRBV5-1 to TRBJ1-4; possible D gene TRBD1, 5 bases. Trimming pared 0 bases from V and 8 bases from J, leaving 11 bases between. The CDR3 has 14 residues. CDR1 and CDR2 (germline): SGHRS, YFSETQ. The CDR3: CASSLGGSGEKLFF. The CDR3 DNA sequence: TGCGCCAGCAGCTTGGGGGGGAGTGGAGAAAAACTGTTTTTT. The whole variable domain, filled in from reference TRBV5-1 and TRBJ1-4, reads KAGVTQTPRYLIKTRGQQVTLSCSPISGHRSVSWYQQTPGQGLQFLFEYFSETQRNKGNFPGRFSGRQFSNSRSEMNVSTLELGDSALYLCASSLGGSGEKLFFGSGTQLSVL.

This sequence joins TRBV5-1 and TRBJ1-2; D is unresolved. The ends were cut back, 0 bases at V and 2 bases at J, with 5 bases in the middle. CDR3 length equals 13 residues. Germline V gives CDR1 SGHRS, CDR2 YFSETQ. The CDR3 region is CASSLGRNYGYTF. The CDR3 DNA sequence: TGCGCCAGCAGCTTGGGCAGGAACTATGGCTACACCTTC.

The chain carries TRBV18 and TRBJ1-6; 7 nucleotides agree with TRBD1. The trim removed 3 bases at V and 8 bases at J, leaving 7 bases unmatched. This CDR3 region has 15 residues. Germline V gives CDR1 KGHSH, CDR2 LQKENI. The CDR3 DNA reads TGTGCCAGCTCACCCTCGACAGGGTCCTATTCACCCCTCCACTTT. This gives the protein CASSPSTGSYSPLHF.

The chain couples TRBV6-5 to TRBJ1-6, with TRBD1 matching 9 bases. The germline V gene encodes CDR1 MNHEY and CDR2 SVGAGI. J lost 10 bases, V lost 6 bases, and 7 bases had no gene match. CDR3 length equals 14 residues. The CDR3 loop is CASRPGTGQSPLHF. In DNA form, the CDR3 reads TGTGCCAGCAGGCCTGGGACAGGGCAATCACCCCTCCACTTT.

The V gene is TRBV9, the J gene TRBJ1-2; no reliable D call. Germline V lookup: CDR1 SGDLS, CDR2 YYNGEE. V was trimmed by 0 bases and J by 0 bases, leaving 9 bases between them. This CDR3 is 15 amino acids long. The CDR3 bases are TGTGCCAGCAGCGTAGATAGCGACGCTAACTATGGCTACACCTTC. Translated: CASSVDSDANYGYTF.

The genes are TRBV2 and TRBJ2-1, with D maybe TRBD1 (6 bases). Germline values: CDR1 SNHLY, CDR2 FYNNEI. Between the trimmed V and J ends, which lost 4 bases and 5 bases, there was a span of 15 bases. This CDR3 region has 15 residues. CDR3 loop: CASSVGQGSNNEQFF. The CDR3 region has the DNA TGTGCCAGCAGTGTCGGTCAGGGGTCCAACAATGAGCAGTTCTTC.

The V call is TRBV6-5, the J call TRBJ1-2, with unresolved D. Germline V gene lookup returns CDR1 MNHEY and CDR2 SVGAGI. Trimming stripped 5 bases from V and 3 bases from J, with 7 bases between. CDR3 length: 12 residues. CDR3 loop: CASSRADYGYTF. The DNA for the CDR3 is TGTGCCAGCAGTCGGGCCGACTATGGCTACACCTTC.

The V call is TRBV9, the J call TRBJ1-2, with D unresolved. V was cut by 6 bases and J by 1 base, with 16 bases left in between. CDR1 and CDR2 from the germline V gene are SGDLS and YYNGEE. This CDR3 is built from 15 residues. The CDR3 is CASTPAATLNYGYTF. The CDR3 DNA follows: TGTGCCAGCACCCCTGCAGCCACCCTTAACTATGGCTACACCTTC.

The V call is TRBV19, the J call TRBJ1-1; D may be TRBD1 (5 bases). Trimming took off 3 bases at V and 6 bases at J, with 11 bases between the two ends. The length of the CDR3 is 13 residues. From germline, CDR1 is LNHDA and CDR2 SQIVND (reference sequence). CDR3 region: CASSISGGSEAFF. The CDR3 region has the DNA TGTGCCAGTAGTATTTCCGGGGGGTCTGAAGCTTTCTTT.

This chain links TRBV10-3 with TRBJ2-1; 10 nucleotides match TRBD2. This CDR3 is 14 amino acids long. Germline CDR1 reads ENHRY; CDR2 reads SYGVKD. Losses at the gene ends were 4 bases for V and 3 bases for J; bases not matched to a gene: 0. As DNA, the CDR3 is TGTGCCATCAGTGCTAGCGGGAGCTACAATGAGCAGTTCTTC. Protein: CAISASGSYNEQFF.

The chain has TRBV15 and TRBJ1-5; D not certain. Deletions cut 8 bases from V and 7 bases from J, with 15 bases between. The V gene's germline CDR1 is LNHNV and CDR2 YYDKDF (reference sequence). The CDR3 length is 13 residues. CDR3 in amino acids: CATAQAGRQPQHF. The DNA for the CDR3 is TGTGCCACCGCCCAGGCAGGACGGCAGCCCCAGCATTTT.

This clone appeared a few times. The chain is built from TRBV4-1 and TRBJ1-5; D remains ambiguous. Germline V CDR1 and CDR2: MGHRA, YSYEKL. This CDR3 has 14 amino acids. V was clipped by 3 bases and J by 5 bases, with 11 bases between them. In nucleotides, the CDR3 is TGCGCCAGCAGCCAGGGGATAAATGATCAGCCCCAGCATTTT. Encoded protein: CASSQGINDQPQHF.

The chain is built from TRBV2 and TRBJ2-7; a weak D match, TRBD2 (5 bases). Trimming removed 6 bases from V and 0 bases from J, with 12 bases in between. From germline, CDR1 is SNHLY and CDR2 FYNNEI. The CDR3 is 14 residues long. CDR3: CASSNTRGSYEQYF. The CDR3 nucleotides are TGTGCCAGCAGCAACACTCGGGGCTCCTACGAGCAGTACTTC.

The chain employs TRBV11-2 and TRBJ2-7, with D maybe TRBD2 (6 bases). With 4 bases removed from V and 0 bases from J, the gap between germline ends came to 13 bases. The germline gives CDR1 SGHAT, CDR2 FQNNGV. The CDR3 totals 15 residues. Written as DNA, the CDR3 is TGTGCCAGCAGCTCTCCCGGGGGAGGCTCCTACGAGCAGTACTTC. Protein product: CASSSPGGGSYEQYF. The variable domain in full, with the rest retrieved from reference TRBV11-2 and TRBJ2-7, is EAGVAQSPRYKIIEKRQSVAFWCNPISGHATLYWYQQILGQGPKLLIQFQNNGVVDDSQLPKDRFSAERLKGVDSTLKIQPAKLEDSAVYLCASSSPGGGSYEQYFGPGTRLTVT.

V gene TRBV7-8 combines with J gene TRBJ1-1; 9 nucleotides line up with TRBD1. In germline, CDR1 is SGHVS, CDR2 FQNEAQ. Trimming at V came to 3 bases and at J to 1 base, leaving 9 bases not matched to a gene. This CDR3 contains 17 residues. The CDR3 region has the DNA TGTGCCAGCAGCTTCTCTTGGAGACAGGGGGGGAACACTGAAGCTTTCTTT. Translating gives CASSFSWRQGGNTEAFF. The full variable domain, its missing parts supplied by reference TRBV7-8 and TRBJ1-1, is GAGVSQSPRYKVAKRGQDVALRCDPISGHVSLFWYQQALGQGPEFLTYFQNEAQLDKSGLPSDRFFAERPEGSVSTLKIQRTQQEDSAVYLCASSFSWRQGGNTEAFFGQGTRLTVV.

This clone has a handful of counts. The chain joins TRBV6-2 or TRBV6-3 to TRBJ1-3; no definite D call. This CDR3 region has 16 residues. Trimming stripped 0 bases from V and 2 bases from J, with 11 bases between. Germline loops: CDR1 MNHEY, CDR2 SVGEGT. The CDR3 nucleotides are TGTGCCAGCAGTTACTCGGCGACAAAACCTGGAAACACCATATATTTT. Translated, it gives CASSYSATKPGNTIYF.